These 29 T cell receptor beta chains were sequenced from one sample in a study of OX40 agonist ivuxolimab in advanced cancers. Only in-frame clones appear in the TCRdb table, and some are missing; sequencing was by immunoSEQ multiplex PCR. The sample lists roughly 86,000 clones; 90% to 95% were seen once. This material consisted of CD4+ or CD8+ T cells sorted from blood, taken in a trial of the OX40 agonist ivuxolimab. The receptors were gathered from an adult with an advanced solid tumor such as melanoma, head and neck, liver or kidney cancer.

Here the CDR3 DNA reads TGTTCGGCGGGATCGGGGAACATTCAGTACTTC. It encodes CSAGSGNIQYF. The rearrangement joins TRBV7-9 to TRBJ2-4; TRBD2 might be the D (6 bases). CDR3 length equals 11 residues. The germline V gene encodes CDR1 SEHNR and CDR2 FQNEAQ (reference sequence).

The V and J genes are TRBV28 and TRBJ2-7; 7 bases match TRBD1. V lost 8 bases and J lost 0; bases outside the gene matches: 7. Per germline, CDR1 MDHEN and CDR2 SYDVKM. The CDR3 consists of 14 residues. CDR3 DNA: TGTGCCAGCTCTTCAGGGGGTCCCTCCTACGAGCAGTACTTC. Translating it yields CASSSGGPSYEQYF.

This chain connects TRBV28 to TRBJ1-4, with D unclear. This CDR3 has 13 amino acids. The ends were cut back, 8 bases at V and 3 bases at J, with 10 bases in the middle. Germline CDR1 and CDR2: MDHEN and SYDVKM. CDR3 residues: CASRLFANEKLFF. Here the CDR3 DNA reads TGTGCCAGCCGACTTTTCGCTAATGAAAAACTGTTTTTT.

The rearrangement uses TRBV10-1 and TRBJ2-3; D not certain. Looked up from germline, CDR1 is WNHNN and CDR2 is SYGVQD (reference sequence). This CDR3 is 14 amino acids long. Trimming stripped 2 bases from V and 0 bases from J, with 6 bases between. The CDR3: CASSEVVSTDTQYF. CDR3 DNA sequence: TGCGCCAGCAGTGAGGTTGTTAGCACAGATACGCAGTATTTT.

The chain uses TRBV2 and TRBJ2-4; 10 bases align to TRBD2. This CDR3 has 15 residues. Unmatched junction bases numbered 9, after V lost 4 bases and J lost 9 bases. Germline values: CDR1 SNHLY, CDR2 FYNNEI. The CDR3 protein is CASSASGSGGAIQYF. The CDR3 region has the DNA TGTGCCAGCAGTGCTAGCGGGAGCGGGGGCGCCATTCAGTACTTC.

The rearrangement uses TRBV4-2 and TRBJ1-2; 7 bases are shared with TRBD1. Trimming at V came to 1 base and at J to 8 bases, leaving 13 bases not matched to a gene. This CDR3 spans 16 amino acids. From germline, CDR1 is LGHNA and CDR2 YNFKEQ. The chain's CDR3 is CASSQVVAGGPMGYTF. CDR3 DNA: TGTGCCAGCAGCCAAGTTGTGGCAGGGGGACCTATGGGCTACACCTTC.

A single count supports this clone. The V gene is TRBV5-4, the J gene TRBJ2-7, with D possibly TRBD2 on 6 matching bases. V gave up 0 bases and J gave up 2 bases, with 9 bases separating them. This CDR3 has 14 amino acids. CDR1 and CDR2 (germline): SGHNT, YYREEE (reference sequence). The CDR3 sequence: CASSLGLVAYEQYF. The CDR3 nucleotides read TGTGCCAGCAGCTTGGGACTAGTCGCCTACGAGCAGTACTTC.

The V and J genes are TRBV27 and TRBJ1-1; maybe TRBD1 (5 bases). Trimming took off 7 bases at V and 6 bases at J, with 15 bases between the two ends. From germline, CDR1 is MNHEY and CDR2 SMNVEV (reference sequence). The CDR3 covers 13 residues. CDR3 sequence reads: CASTLGGGAEAFF. The CDR3 DNA reads TGTGCCAGCACCCTCGGGGGAGGGGCTGAAGCTTTCTTT.

The gene calls are TRBV6-4 and TRBJ1-5; 10 nucleotides agree with TRBD1. The CDR3 covers 17 residues. CDR1 and CDR2 (germline): MRHNA, SNTAGT. Trimming removed 5 bases from V and 0 bases from J; junction bases left unmatched: 7. The CDR3 loop is CASSRQGALNSNQPQHF. The CDR3 DNA reads as TGTGCCAGCAGTCGACAGGGGGCGCTTAATAGCAATCAGCCCCAGCATTTT.

The J gene is TRBJ2-1, the V gene TRBV2; D remains ambiguous. Germline assignment: CDR1 SNHLY and CDR2 FYNNEI. The CDR3 has 10 residues. V lost 6 bases to trimming and J lost 10 bases, with 7 bases between them. Here the CDR3 reads CASRIKEQFF. As DNA, the CDR3 is TGTGCCAGCAGAATCAAGGAGCAGTTCTTC. The whole variable domain, remainder taken from reference TRBV2 and TRBJ2-1, is EPEVTQTPSHQVTQMGQEVILRCVPISNHLYFYWYRQILGQKVEFLVSFYNNEISEKSEIFDDQFSVERPDGSNFTLKIRSTKLEDSAMYFCASRIKEQFFGPGTRLTVL.

The V and J genes are TRBV6-5 and TRBJ2-5; 10 nucleotides align to TRBD1. Germline values: CDR1 MNHEY, CDR2 SVGAGI. There are 15 residues in the CDR3. V trimming: 4 bases; J trimming: 5 bases; junction bases outside the gene matches: 7. The DNA for the CDR3 is TGTGCCAGCAGTTCCGGGGACAGGGGTTGGGAGACCCAGTACTTC. This encodes CASSSGDRGWETQYF.

The genes are TRBV6-1 and TRBJ1-5; a possible D gene is TRBD1 (5 bases). The germline V and J ends were trimmed by 6 bases and 6 bases, with 18 bases remaining between them. The germline V gene encodes CDR1 MNHNS and CDR2 SASEGT. CDR3 length equals 15 residues. CDR3 protein: CASRDQRGRAQPQHF. The CDR3 coding sequence is TGTGCCAGCAGAGACCAAAGGGGACGAGCTCAGCCCCAGCATTTT.

The CDR3 sequence: CATRQGASTGELFF. The CDR3 DNA is TGTGCCACCAGACAGGGGGCCAGCACCGGGGAGCTGTTTTTT. The chain links TRBV6-5 to TRBJ2-2, with TRBD1 matching 10 bases. CDR1 and CDR2 from the germline V gene are MNHEY and SVGAGI. V shed 10 bases and J 4 bases; nucleotides not matched to a gene: 6. The CDR3 consists of 14 residues.

The chain uses TRBV20-1 and TRBJ2-7; D is ambiguous. CDR3 size: 10 residues. CDR1 is DFQATT, CDR2 SNEGSKA, per germline (reference sequence). V was shortened by 4 bases and J by 1 base, with 2 bases between the two germline ends. CDR3 sequence (DNA): TGCAGTGCTACGTCCTACGAGCAGTACTTC. The encoded protein is CSATSYEQYF.

The chain recombines TRBV2 with TRBJ2-1; D unresolved. Germline V CDR1 and CDR2: SNHLY, FYNNEI. The CDR3 length is 13 residues. Trimming pared 3 bases from V and 6 bases from J, leaving 9 bases between. CDR3 amino acids: CASSDPFPNEQFF. The CDR3 DNA reads TGTGCCAGCAGTGACCCCTTCCCCAATGAGCAGTTCTTC.

The chain employs TRBV7-2 and TRBJ1-1; D gene unclear. Per the germline V gene, CDR1 is SGHTA and CDR2 is FQGNSA. The CDR3 contains 14 residues. Trimming cost V 4 bases and J 2 bases, with 11 bases left between them. CDR3 sequence: CASSSGPGNTEAFF. CDR3 sequence (DNA): TGTGCCAGCAGCTCAGGACCGGGAAACACTGAAGCTTTCTTT.

The rearrangement joins TRBV18 to TRBJ2-5, with D unresolved. Trimming took 4 bases from V and 4 from J, leaving 7 bases between them. Germline V lookup: CDR1 KGHSH, CDR2 LQKENI. This CDR3 comprises 12 residues. The CDR3 sequence is CASSQSGETQYF. DNA of the CDR3: TGTGCCAGCTCACAGTCGGGAGAGACCCAGTACTTC.

This chain connects TRBV19 to TRBJ2-5; weak D call: TRBD1 (5 bases). The CDR3 runs to 13 residues. Trimming left V 6 bases short and J 6 bases short, with 14 bases between. In germline, CDR1 is LNHDA, CDR2 SQIVND (reference sequence). The CDR3 sequence: CASRPRVGQTQYF. The CDR3, as DNA: TGTGCCAGTAGACCCAGGGTGGGGCAGACCCAGTACTTC.

The chain joins TRBV10-3 to TRBJ2-3; 12 positions agree with TRBD1. The junction had 5 bases not matched to a gene; V was cut back by 2 bases and J by 5 bases. There are 16 residues in the CDR3. Germline CDR1 is ENHRY and CDR2 is SYGVKD. This CDR3 reads CAISETGQGAGDTQYF. The CDR3 DNA reads TGTGCCATCAGTGAGACGGGACAGGGGGCGGGAGATACGCAGTATTTT.

The genes are TRBV10-1 and TRBJ2-7; 10 nucleotides match TRBD1. The J segment lost 12 bases and the V segment lost 4 bases, leaving 3 bases of the junction unmatched. Germline V gene data show CDR1 as WNHNN and CDR2 as SYGVQD (reference sequence). The CDR3 has 11 amino acids. The CDR3 loop is CASSGRDRGYF. The CDR3 coding sequence is TGCGCCAGCAGTGGCCGGGACAGGGGGTACTTC.

The rearrangement uses TRBV14 and TRBJ2-1; no clear D. Germline V gene sequence: CDR1 SGHDN, CDR2 FVKESK. There are 15 residues in the CDR3. V was clipped by 4 bases and J by 0 bases, with 10 bases between them. The CDR3 protein is CASSPLVSSYNEQFF. CDR3 sequence (DNA): TGTGCCAGCAGCCCGCTGGTTAGCTCCTACAATGAGCAGTTCTTC.

V usage is TRBV4-1 and J usage is TRBJ2-1; 7 nucleotides align to TRBD2. The CDR3 consists of 14 residues. Germline CDR1 reads MGHRA; CDR2 reads YSYEKL. Trimming took 1 base from V and 8 from J; bases not matched to a gene: 5. CDR3 amino acids: CASSQGGGSDEQFF. CDR3 nucleotides: TGCGCCAGCAGCCAAGGGGGGGGGTCGGATGAGCAGTTCTTC.

The chain has TRBV27 and TRBJ2-3, with no clear D. V was shortened by 3 bases and J by 4 bases, with 14 bases between the two germline ends. CDR3 length equals 15 residues. Germline values: CDR1 MNHEY, CDR2 SMNVEV (reference sequence). The CDR3 loop is CASSFGRVYADTQYF. The CDR3 DNA follows: TGTGCCAGCAGTTTTGGTCGGGTTTACGCAGATACGCAGTATTTT.

This sequence joins TRBV28 and TRBJ1-2, with 7 nucleotides matching TRBD1. CDR1 and CDR2 (germline): MDHEN, SYDVKM. The CDR3 extends over 13 amino acids. V lost 8 bases to trimming and J lost 8 bases; unmatched junction nucleotides: 11. The CDR3 loop is CASGLGTGEGYTF. The CDR3 nucleotides read TGTGCCAGCGGCCTCGGAACAGGGGAAGGCTACACCTTC.

J is TRBJ2-2 and V is TRBV14; possibly TRBD1 for D (5 bases). V lost 2 bases and J lost 6, with 10 bases in between. This CDR3 spans 14 amino acids. Germline-derived CDR1 and CDR2 are SGHDN and FVKESK. CDR3 in DNA: TGTGCCAGCAGCCAATCAGGGTTTCCCGGGGAGCTGTTTTTT. As protein: CASSQSGFPGELFF.

The chain combines TRBV7-3 with TRBJ2-2; D remains ambiguous. V was clipped by 5 bases and J by 1 base, with 5 bases between them. CDR1 and CDR2 (germline): SGHTA, FQGTGA. The CDR3 covers 13 residues. CDR3 region: CASSPQNTGELFF. For the CDR3, the DNA is TGTGCCAGCAGCCCACAGAACACCGGGGAGCTGTTTTTT.

CDR3 nucleotides: TGCGCCAGCAGCCAGGGGGGGACAGGGCTAGAGACCCAGTACTTC. This translates into CASSQGGTGLETQYF. This chain uses TRBV4-1 with TRBJ2-5, with 9 positions matching TRBD1. This CDR3 has 15 residues. Trimming removed 3 bases from V and 4 bases from J; junction bases left unmatched: 6. Germline-derived CDR1 and CDR2 are MGHRA and YSYEKL.

V usage is TRBV6-1 and J usage is TRBJ1-4; D may be TRBD1 (5 bases). V lost 8 bases and J lost 0, with 7 bases in between. Germline V gives CDR1 MNHNS, CDR2 SASEGT. This CDR3 has 13 residues. The DNA for the CDR3 is TGTGCCAGCCAGACAGCAACTAATGAAAAACTGTTTTTT. Its translation: CASQTATNEKLFF.

V usage is TRBV28 and J usage is TRBJ2-2, with 14 bases matching TRBD2. Trimming cost V 11 bases and J 8 bases; bases outside gene matches: 10. Germline-derived CDR1 and CDR2 are MDHEN and SYDVKM. CDR3 length equals 15 residues. The chain's CDR3 is CAGRAGLAGAGELFF. CDR3 sequence (DNA): TGTGCCGGAAGAGCGGGACTAGCGGGAGCAGGGGAGCTGTTTTTT.